This T cell receptor (beta chain) was sequenced during a study of T cells in Graves' hyperthyroidism and ophthalmopathy. Findings of the study overall: Model output signaled ophthalmopathy a median approximately six months ahead of onset. Blood held most thyroid clonotypes expanded above 0.001 frequency.

In germline, CDR1 is SQVTM, CDR2 ANQGSEA. CDR3 length: 13 amino acids. Details on this clonotype: The antigen is not known. Relative to the germline gene, one junction end is altered; a read error may explain this.

Amplification of TCR beta CDR3 regions used RNA as the template. HTBI primers drove first-round RT-PCR of the TCR CDR3. TCRdb reprocessed the multiplex PCR reads with MiXCR, giving one entry per CDR3 protein. This sample carries hundreds of thousands of distinct CDR3 sequences, roughly 46% of them seen once, and the ten largest clones take about 7.8%. V usage is TRBV29-1 and J usage is TRBJ1-1; D might be TRBD1 (6 bases). Sequenced: peripheral blood or thyroid tissue (not recorded which). This receptor was taken from a woman in her late teens or twenties with Graves' hyperthyroidism. CDR3 nucleotide sequence: TGCAGCGTCACACAGGGTTCTGGCACCGAAGCTTCCTTT. Its translation is CSVTQGSGTEASF.